This TCR beta chain stems from a study of OX40 agonist ivuxolimab in advanced cancers. Across the whole study: Ivuxolimab, an agonist antibody against OX40 (CD134), was given to patients. All patients had ivuxolimab intravenously every 2 weeks at 0.01 to 10 mg/kg.

V was shortened by 0 bases and J by 3 bases, with 12 bases between the two germline ends. Germline-derived CDR1 and CDR2 are GTSNPN and SVGIG (reference sequence). The CDR3 extends over 15 amino acids. A word on this clone: What it binds is not known.

Broader study findings: Among patients with partial responses at 0.1-3.0 mg/kg, clonal expansion was among the lowest.

Sampled blood was obtained at baseline, cycle 4 day 1, and cycle 7 day 1. The repertoire was sequenced with immunoSEQ multiplex PCR; TCRdb's copy has only in-frame clones and lacks some. The sample comprises about 36,000 clones, approximately 81% of which are singletons, and 9.5% to 15% rests with the top ten. This material consisted of CD4+ or CD8+ T cells sorted from blood, taken in a trial of the OX40 agonist ivuxolimab. This receptor was taken from an adult with an advanced solid tumor such as melanoma, head and neck, liver or kidney cancer. The V call is TRBV30, the J call TRBJ1-5, with a tentative D call TRBD1 (5 bases). The CDR3, as DNA: TGTGCCTGGAGTGTTGGTCGACAGATCAATCAGCCCCAGCATTTT. It is translated as CAWSVGRQINQPQHF.